This is a list of T cell receptor beta chains from one sample in a study of naive and memory T cell subsets. TCRdb ran MiXCR on the 5' RACE reads and lists one entry per CDR3 protein. The table records 20,000 to 30,000 distinct CDR3 sequences, 20% to 25% of them present only once. The receptors were sampled from a female donor in good health. Each CDR3 is given with its conserved first and last residue. Fields, in order: V gene, J gene, D gene, clone size, CDR3 DNA, CDR3 protein. A D gene is named only where the DNA matches it firmly. Clone size is stated in some rows and not others, as once, few, many or a class when expanded.

V gene: TRBV20-1; J gene: TRBJ2-1; D gene: TRBD2; clone size: .; CDR3 DNA: TGCAGTTGCGTAGCGGGCTACAATGAGCAGTTCTTC; CDR3 protein: CSCVAGYNEQFF
V gene: TRBV5-4; J gene: TRBJ2-5; D gene: .; clone size: few; CDR3 DNA: TGTGCCAGCAGCGCCGCCGGGACCCAAGAGACCCAGTACTTC; CDR3 protein: CASSAAGTQETQYF
V gene: TRBV27; J gene: TRBJ1-2; D gene: TRBD1; clone size: many; CDR3 DNA: TGTGCCAGCAAACTCAGGGGGACCTATGGCTACACCTTC; CDR3 protein: CASKLRGTYGYTF
V gene: TRBV20-1; J gene: TRBJ2-3; D gene: TRBD2; clone size: .; CDR3 DNA: TGCAGTGCTACCGGAGGACTAGCCGGCATGTCCGATACGCAGTATTTT; CDR3 protein: CSATGGLAGMSDTQYF
V gene: TRBV7-9; J gene: TRBJ1-1; D gene: .; clone size: .; CDR3 DNA: TGTGCCAGCAGCTTAGGGTCAGGGTACACTGAAGCTTTCTTT; CDR3 protein: CASSLGSGYTEAFF
V gene: TRBV6-5; J gene: TRBJ2-3; D gene: .; clone size: few; CDR3 DNA: TGTGCCAGCAGTCGGGGGGATACGCAGTATTTT; CDR3 protein: CASSRGDTQYF
V gene: TRBV20-1; J gene: TRBJ2-1; D gene: .; clone size: many; CDR3 DNA: TGCAGTGCTACCGGCCTAAGCTCCTACAATGAGCAGTTCTTC; CDR3 protein: CSATGLSSYNEQFF
V gene: TRBV10-3; J gene: TRBJ2-5; D gene: TRBD2; clone size: .; CDR3 DNA: TGTGCCATCAGCGGCACTAGCGGGGATGTAGAGACCCAGTACTTC; CDR3 protein: CAISGTSGDVETQYF
V gene: TRBV6-4; J gene: TRBJ1-5; D gene: .; clone size: medium-sized; CDR3 DNA: TGTGCCAGCAACCCTGCGGGGTCCAGCCTAAATAGCAATCAGCCCCAGCATTTT; CDR3 protein: CASNPAGSSLNSNQPQHF
V gene: TRBV29-1; J gene: TRBJ1-5; D gene: .; clone size: few; CDR3 DNA: TGCAGCGTCCTGATGGGGGGAGCGGGCAATCAGCCCCAGCATTTT; CDR3 protein: CSVLMGGAGNQPQHF
V gene: TRBV20-1; J gene: TRBJ1-2; D gene: .; clone size: medium-sized; CDR3 DNA: TGCAGTGCTAGATCCGGCTACACCTTC; CDR3 protein: CSARSGYTF
V gene: TRBV6-6; J gene: TRBJ1-1; D gene: .; clone size: .; CDR3 DNA: TGTGCCAGCAGTTACCGGATCTTACAGGGAGCCCCGGCTGAAGCTTTCTTT; CDR3 protein: CASSYRILQGAPAEAFF
V gene: TRBV29-1; J gene: TRBJ2-5; D gene: TRBD1; clone size: few; CDR3 DNA: TGCAGCGCAGGACAGGGGGGTCAAGAGACCCAGTACTTC; CDR3 protein: CSAGQGGQETQYF
V gene: TRBV20-1; J gene: TRBJ2-5; D gene: TRBD2; clone size: few; CDR3 DNA: TGCAGTGCTAGCAAACTAGCGGGAAGGCAAGAGACCCAGTACTTC; CDR3 protein: CSASKLAGRQETQYF
V gene: TRBV29-1; J gene: TRBJ2-1; D gene: TRBD2; clone size: .; CDR3 DNA: TGCAGCGTCGTAGACACCGCGGGACTAGCGGGAGGCTCCCAGGATGAGCAGTTCTTC; CDR3 protein: CSVVDTAGLAGGSQDEQFF
V gene: TRBV29-1; J gene: TRBJ2-5; D gene: .; clone size: .; CDR3 DNA: TGCAGCGGCGGAGAAGAGACCCAGTACTTC; CDR3 protein: CSGGEETQYF
V gene: TRBV29-1; J gene: TRBJ2-2; D gene: .; clone size: few; CDR3 DNA: TGCAGCGTTTTACAGGGAAACACCGGGGAGCTGTTTTTT; CDR3 protein: CSVLQGNTGELFF
V gene: TRBV20-1; J gene: TRBJ2-1; D gene: .; clone size: many; CDR3 DNA: TGCAGTGCTAGAGGGGGTGGTTTAGCGTTCTTC; CDR3 protein: CSARGGGLAFF
V gene: TRBV20-1; J gene: TRBJ2-2; D gene: .; clone size: .; CDR3 DNA: TGCAGTGCTAGAGAACCAGGGACCGGGGAGCTGTTTTTT; CDR3 protein: CSAREPGTGELFF
V gene: TRBV29-1; J gene: TRBJ1-1; D gene: .; clone size: .; CDR3 DNA: TGCAGCGTTCGAGGGGACCGTCGTGAAGCTTTCTTT; CDR3 protein: CSVRGDRREAFF
V gene: TRBV29-1; J gene: TRBJ2-3; D gene: TRBD1; clone size: many; CDR3 DNA: TGCAGCGTGGAGACAGGGTTCGGGGCAGATACGCAGTATTTT; CDR3 protein: CSVETGFGADTQYF
V gene: TRBV30; J gene: TRBJ2-7; D gene: .; clone size: many; CDR3 DNA: TGTGCCTGGAGCAACAGCTACGAGCAGTACTTC; CDR3 protein: CAWSNSYEQYF
V gene: TRBV3-1; J gene: TRBJ2-5; D gene: .; clone size: .; CDR3 DNA: TGTGCCAGCAGCCAAGGCGACGGGAGAGAGACCCAGTACTTC; CDR3 protein: CASSQGDGRETQYF
V gene: TRBV29-1; J gene: TRBJ2-3; D gene: TRBD2; clone size: .; CDR3 DNA: TGCAGCGGACGCCGGCGGGGGGAATCTGGCACAGATACGCAGTATTTT; CDR3 protein: CSGRRRGESGTDTQYF
V gene: TRBV7-2; J gene: TRBJ2-3; D gene: .; clone size: .; CDR3 DNA: TGTGCCAGCAGCTTAGGCACTGATATTACAGATACGCAGTATTTT; CDR3 protein: CASSLGTDITDTQYF
V gene: TRBV20-1; J gene: TRBJ2-5; D gene: TRBD2; clone size: .; CDR3 DNA: TGCAGTGCTAGAGATCGACTAGCGGCGTCAGGTACCCAGTACTTC; CDR3 protein: CSARDRLAASGTQYF
V gene: TRBV7-2; J gene: TRBJ2-3; D gene: TRBD2; clone size: medium-sized; CDR3 DNA: TGTGCCAGCAGCTTAGCCCAGGGAGGGACAGATACGCAGTATTTT; CDR3 protein: CASSLAQGGTDTQYF
V gene: TRBV29-1; J gene: TRBJ2-3; D gene: .; clone size: .; CDR3 DNA: TGCAGCGGTTTGGCGGATCCCACAGATACGCAGTATTTT; CDR3 protein: CSGLADPTDTQYF
V gene: TRBV4-1; J gene: TRBJ1-1; D gene: .; clone size: many; CDR3 DNA: TGCGCCAGCAGCCAAGTTGGCGGATACGAAGCTTTCTTT; CDR3 protein: CASSQVGGYEAFF
V gene: TRBV15; J gene: TRBJ1-2; D gene: .; clone size: once; CDR3 DNA: TGTGCCACCAGCAGAGATATAGGGGACTCCTATGGCTACACCTTC; CDR3 protein: CATSRDIGDSYGYTF
V gene: TRBV11-2; J gene: TRBJ2-1; D gene: TRBD2; clone size: many; CDR3 DNA: TGTGCCAGCAGCTCCTCTTTGGGGGTAGCGGGAAACAATGAGCAGTTCTTC; CDR3 protein: CASSSSLGVAGNNEQFF
V gene: TRBV24-1; J gene: TRBJ1-1; D gene: .; clone size: medium-sized; CDR3 DNA: TGTGCCACCAGTGATTTGAGCCAGAACACTGAAGCTTTCTTT; CDR3 protein: CATSDLSQNTEAFF
V gene: TRBV29-1; J gene: TRBJ2-3; D gene: TRBD1; clone size: .; CDR3 DNA: TGCAGCGCGATGAAGACAGGGATTAGGAGGTTTAGCACAGATACGCAGTATTTT; CDR3 protein: CSAMKTGIRRFSTDTQYF
V gene: TRBV15; J gene: TRBJ2-6; D gene: .; clone size: few; CDR3 DNA: TGTGCCACCAGCAGAGATCAGGCTGGGGCCAACGTCCTGACTTTC; CDR3 protein: CATSRDQAGANVLTF
V gene: TRBV6-5; J gene: TRBJ1-4; D gene: .; clone size: many; CDR3 DNA: TGTGCCAGCAGGGCCGGGGGGATTCGGGAAAAACTGTTTTTT; CDR3 protein: CASRAGGIREKLFF
V gene: TRBV14; J gene: TRBJ1-4; D gene: .; clone size: medium-sized; CDR3 DNA: TGTGCCAGCAGCCGAGAGCCCCGTGAAAAACTGTTTTTT; CDR3 protein: CASSREPREKLFF
V gene: TRBV5-1; J gene: TRBJ2-7; D gene: .; clone size: few; CDR3 DNA: TGCGCCAGCAGCTTGGCCCAGGGGGGGGACGAGCAGTACTTC; CDR3 protein: CASSLAQGGDEQYF
V gene: TRBV19; J gene: TRBJ1-5; D gene: .; clone size: .; CDR3 DNA: TGTGCCAGTAGTGCGGCCGTCAATCAGCCCCAGCATTTT; CDR3 protein: CASSAAVNQPQHF
V gene: TRBV29-1; J gene: TRBJ2-1; D gene: .; clone size: many; CDR3 DNA: TGCAGCGTTGAACAGTACAATGAGCAGTTCTTC; CDR3 protein: CSVEQYNEQFF
V gene: TRBV5-1; J gene: TRBJ1-1; D gene: TRBD1; clone size: .; CDR3 DNA: TGCGCCAGCAGCTTGTCGAGACAGGGGGGGTCGACGGCAGAAGCTTTCTTT; CDR3 protein: CASSLSRQGGSTAEAFF
V gene: TRBV27; J gene: TRBJ1-2; D gene: .; clone size: many; CDR3 DNA: TGTGCCAGCAGTTTAGGGGGTTCTGGCTACACCTTC; CDR3 protein: CASSLGGSGYTF
V gene: TRBV29-1; J gene: TRBJ1-5; D gene: .; clone size: many; CDR3 DNA: TGCAGCGTTGTTCAGGGCGCCAATCAGCCCCAGCATTTT; CDR3 protein: CSVVQGANQPQHF
V gene: TRBV6-2/TRBV6-3; J gene: TRBJ2-2; D gene: TRBD1; clone size: .; CDR3 DNA: TGTGCCAGCAGTTACGGGACAGGGCGAGTCGGGGAGCTGTTTTTT; CDR3 protein: CASSYGTGRVGELFF
V gene: TRBV5-5; J gene: TRBJ2-1; D gene: TRBD2; clone size: .; CDR3 DNA: TGTGCCAGCAGCTCTAGAACGTTAGCGGGAGGGCTTTGGGATGAGCAGTTCTTC; CDR3 protein: CASSSRTLAGGLWDEQFF